This TCR beta chain stems from a study of cytomegalovirus exposure and HLA in healthy donors. Germline CDR1 and CDR2: SGHTA and FQGNSA. The CDR3 loop spans 16 amino acids. Germline trimming cut 0 bases from V and 5 bases from J; bases unmatched to any gene: 7. Primers for the PCR totalled 60 Vbeta and 13 Jbeta. Sequencing was performed with immunoSEQ multiplex PCR; in TCRdb, only in-frame clones are kept and a portion is missing. The sample lists under 150,000 clones, around 82% occurring once. The receptor was derived from a male donor in good health and CMV-seropositive. The chain recombines TRBV7-2 with TRBJ2-7; TRBD2 aligns across 10 bases. Sequenced material: PBMCs. Written as DNA, the CDR3 is TGTGCCAGCAGCTTAGCGCGACTAGCGGGTATCAACGAGCAGTACTTC. Translating gives CASSLARLAGINEQYF.